A single sample gave rise to the 30 T cell receptor beta chains below, sequenced in a study of post-analysis software for immune sequencing data. These receptors are not linked to any known antigen. The study, taken as a whole, reports: Patients used about five TRBV segments, including TRBV5-6, TRBV5-1 and TRBV20-1, more often than controls.

Incorporated into the TCR beta cDNA libraries were unique molecular identifiers, which served to reduce PCR and sequencing biases. TCRdb recomputed calls from the PCR reads with MiXCR, one row per CDR3 protein. The sample holds 750,000 to 950,000 distinct CDR3 sequences, 46% seen once. The sample taken for sequencing was blood. All receptors come from a girl aged 10 to 17 with multiple sclerosis.

This clonotype turned up a few times. V usage is TRBV10-3 and J usage is TRBJ2-4; TRBD2 aligns across 7 bases. The assigned J gene may be wrong: the sequence end matches TRBJ2-7 better. The CDR3 has 14 residues. Germline CDR1 and CDR2: ENHRY and SYGVKD. This CDR3 reads CAISEGLADYEQYF. CDR3 sequence (DNA): TGTGCCATCAGTGAAGGGCTAGCGGACTACGAGCAGTACTTC.

This clonotype appeared a few times. The V and J genes are TRBV20-1 and TRBJ2-1; 8 bases are a match to TRBD2. The CDR3 totals 15 residues. Trimming took 4 bases from V and 0 from J; bases not matched to a gene: 5. CDR1 and CDR2 (germline): DFQATT, SNEGSKA (reference sequence). CDR3 loop: CSATSGLSSYNEQFF. CDR3 DNA: TGCAGTGCTACTAGCGGGCTGAGCTCCTACAATGAGCAGTTCTTC.

This clonotype was recorded only once. The rearrangement joins TRBV28 to TRBJ2-1, with 8 bases identical to TRBD1. Germline V lookup: CDR1 MDHEN, CDR2 SYDVKM. The CDR3 has 17 amino acids. The J segment lost 2 bases and the V segment lost 6 bases, leaving 12 bases of the junction unmatched. The CDR3 coding sequence is TGTGCCAGCAGCCCCTCTGCGGGCAGGGGGCCCTACAATGAGCAGTTCTTC. Its protein product is CASSPSAGRGPYNEQFF.

The chain combines TRBV3-1 with TRBJ2-1, with unresolved D. The CDR3 is made up of 14 amino acids. In germline, CDR1 is LGHDT, CDR2 YNNKEL (reference sequence). Trimming pared 5 bases from V and 9 bases from J, leaving 17 bases between. The CDR3 region is CASSSLAEVREQFF. The CDR3 DNA follows: TGTGCCAGCAGCTCCCTGGCGGAAGTTCGTGAGCAGTTCTTC.

The chain uses TRBV5-1 and TRBJ1-4, with 7 positions matching TRBD1. The CDR3 spans 16 residues. Germline CDR1 is SGHRS and CDR2 is YFSETQ. The J segment lost 8 bases and the V segment lost 0 bases, leaving 10 bases of the junction unmatched. In DNA, the CDR3 is TGCGCCAGCAGCTTGGCCAAGGTGGCAGGGGGGGAAAAACTGTTTTTT. Its protein product is CASSLAKVAGGEKLFF.

This clonotype showed up just a few times. The V call is TRBV12-3 or TRBV12-4, the J call TRBJ2-7; TRBD2 agrees at 9 bases. The CDR3 is made up of 15 amino acids. V was pared by 3 bases and J by 6 bases, with 9 bases of the junction left unmatched. CDR3 in amino acids: CASSLTSGSLSEQYF. The DNA for the CDR3 is TGTGCCAGCAGTTTGACTAGCGGCTCTTTGAGCGAGCAGTACTTC.

This clonotype was seen a handful of times. This chain joins TRBV27 and TRBJ1-2, with D tentatively TRBD1 (5 bases). The CDR3 runs 16 residues. The V end was cut by 0 bases, the J end by 4 bases, with 15 bases between. Germline CDR1 MNHEY, CDR2 SMNVEV (reference sequence). As DNA, the CDR3 is TGTGCCAGCAGTTTATCTTCCACGGGACTCTTCTATGGCTACACCTTC. It codes for CASSLSSTGLFYGYTF.

The rearrangement uses TRBV12-3 or TRBV12-4 and TRBJ2-7; the match to TRBD2 covers 7 bases. CDR3 size: 14 residues. The trim removed 1 base at V and 6 bases at J, leaving 6 bases unmatched. The CDR3, as DNA: TGTGCCAGCAGTTTAGGCGGGAGTTCCGGCGAGCAGTACTTC. Amino acid sequence: CASSLGGSSGEQYF.

The V gene is TRBV20-1, the J gene TRBJ2-5, with 9 bases that match TRBD2. J was trimmed by 4 bases and V by 5 bases; bases with no gene match: 11. The CDR3 contains 15 residues. Germline V gives CDR1 DFQATT, CDR2 SNEGSKA (reference sequence). The CDR3 coding sequence is TGCAGTGCTGCCCTGGCGGGAGGGCCAGGAGAGACCCAGTACTTC. Residues: CSAALAGGPGETQYF.

This clonotype was seen more than once but under ten times. This chain joins TRBV29-1 and TRBJ1-4; the match to TRBD1 covers 8 bases. V shed 5 bases and J 6 bases; nucleotides not matched to a gene: 5. This CDR3 is built from 13 residues. In germline, CDR1 is SQVTM, CDR2 ANQGSEA. The CDR3 protein is CSVRAGGDEKLFF. The CDR3 DNA reads TGCAGCGTTCGGGCAGGGGGCGATGAAAAACTGTTTTTT.

The chain joins TRBV11-2 to TRBJ2-1; 11 bases agree with TRBD2. The CDR3 is 14 residues long. The trim removed 5 bases at V and 9 bases at J, leaving 6 bases unmatched. Germline-derived CDR1 and CDR2 are SGHAT and FQNNGV. The DNA of the CDR3 is TGTGCCAGCAGCCTCGGGACTAGCGGTATTGAGCAGTTCTTC. The encoded protein is CASSLGTSGIEQFF.

This clonotype was counted only a few times. The chain has TRBV28 and TRBJ2-1; 8 bases align to TRBD1. Matching the DNA end better, TRBJ2-7 makes the J call doubtful. CDR1 and CDR2 from the germline V gene are MDHEN and SYDVKM. CDR3 length: 12 residues. CDR3 DNA: TGTGCGGGGGACAGGCAATGCTACGAGCAGTACTTC. This translates into CAGDRQCYEQYF.

This clonotype has a count of ten or more. The rearrangement joins TRBV20-1 to TRBJ2-1; D remains ambiguous. The CDR3 covers 11 residues. V was pared by 0 bases and J by 6 bases, with 3 bases between. Germline V gene sequence: CDR1 DFQATT, CDR2 SNEGSKA (reference sequence). The CDR3 DNA follows: TGCAGTGCTAGAGATCCCAATGAGCAGTTCTTC. Translated: CSARDPNEQFF.

This clonotype has only a few counts. The chain employs TRBV27 and TRBJ2-7; TRBD1 aligns across 7 bases. The CDR3 extends over 13 amino acids. Germline CDR1 is MNHEY and CDR2 is SMNVEV (reference sequence). Germline trimming cut 8 bases from V and 3 bases from J; bases unmatched to any gene: 7. In DNA form, the CDR3 reads TGTGCCAGCTGCCAAGGGGGCGGCTACGAGCAGTACTTC. Protein: CASCQGGGYEQYF.

V and J are TRBV4-3 and TRBJ1-5; tentatively, D is TRBD1 (5 bases). The CDR3 length is 15 residues. Looked up from germline, CDR1 is LGHNA and CDR2 is YSLEER. Trimming left V 0 bases short and J 6 bases short, with 12 bases between. The CDR3 is CASSQDLQEGQPQHF. The DNA of the CDR3 is TGCGCCAGCAGCCAAGATCTACAGGAGGGTCAGCCCCAGCATTTT.

The chain links TRBV12-3 or TRBV12-4 to TRBJ2-1; possibly TRBD2 for D (5 bases). The germline V and J ends were trimmed by 4 bases and 10 bases, with 14 bases remaining between them. This CDR3 contains 13 residues. CDR3 DNA sequence: TGTGCCAGCAGTTCAACCGACGGGATGGAGCAGTTCTTC. It codes for CASSSTDGMEQFF.

This clonotype has a count of ten or more. The chain links TRBV12-3 or TRBV12-4 to TRBJ2-1; TRBD2 matches at 8 bases. This CDR3 spans 17 amino acids. V trimming: 2 bases; J trimming: 0 bases; junction bases outside the gene matches: 6. DNA for the CDR3: TGTGCCAGCAGTTTAAGGGCGACTAGCGACTCCTACAATGAGCAGTTCTTC. Its translation: CASSLRATSDSYNEQFF.

V and J are TRBV12-3 or TRBV12-4 and TRBJ1-1; unclear D gene. V lost 5 bases and J lost 1, with 17 bases in between. This CDR3 contains 16 residues. The CDR3, as DNA: TGTGCCAGCAGTCTCCGGGAAGGGTGGAAGAACACTGAAGCTTTCTTT. Amino acid sequence: CASSLREGWKNTEAFF.

This clonotype was detected once. The chain is built from TRBV29-1 and TRBJ2-4, with no clear D. The CDR3 is 15 residues long. Germline V lookup: CDR1 SQVTM, CDR2 ANQGSEA. The germline V and J ends were trimmed by 3 bases and 13 bases, with 25 bases remaining between them. The CDR3 sequence is CSVDLGLGIQEAQYF. CDR3 DNA: TGCAGCGTTGATCTAGGGTTGGGAATCCAAGAGGCCCAGTACTTC.

This sequence joins TRBV25-1 and TRBJ1-2; no reliable D call. CDR1 and CDR2 (germline): MGHDK, SYGVNS. V lost 1 base and J 4 bases, leaving 13 bases between the germline ends. The CDR3 runs to 15 residues. The chain's CDR3 is CASSEWVQSGYGYTF. In DNA form, the CDR3 reads TGTGCCAGCAGTGAATGGGTCCAGTCAGGCTATGGCTACACCTTC.

V is TRBV30 and J is TRBJ2-3, with D perhaps matching TRBD2 (5 bases). V was cut by 4 bases and J by 1 base, with 18 bases left in between. Germline V gene sequence: CDR1 GTSNPN, CDR2 SVGIG (reference sequence). The CDR3 sequence is 16 residues long. The CDR3, as DNA: TGTGCCTGGATTGGAAGCCCTGTCGGGGGCACAGATACGCAGTATTTT. It translates to CAWIGSPVGGTDTQYF.

V and J are TRBV29-1 and TRBJ1-4; no clear D. CDR3 length: 14 amino acids. The V end lost 1 base, the J end lost 4 bases, and 10 bases lay between the germline ends. Germline loops: CDR1 SQVTM, CDR2 ANQGSEA. CDR3 sequence: CSVEGPGGNEKLFF. CDR3 DNA: TGCAGCGTTGAAGGCCCGGGCGGTAATGAAAAACTGTTTTTT.

This chain joins TRBV5-1 and TRBJ2-1; D gene uncertain. Germline-derived CDR1 and CDR2 are SGHRS and YFSETQ. This CDR3 region has 15 residues. Trimming stripped 0 bases from V and 5 bases from J, with 12 bases between. The CDR3 sequence is CASSLEYAYDNEQFF. CDR3 in DNA: TGCGCCAGCAGCTTGGAATATGCCTACGACAATGAGCAGTTCTTC.

By sample share, this clonotype is medium-sized. V and J are TRBV20-1 and TRBJ2-7, with TRBD2 identical over 10 bases. With V trimmed by 6 bases and J by 0 bases, 5 bases remained unmatched. CDR3 length: 14 amino acids. The germline V gene has CDR1 DFQATT and CDR2 SNEGSKA (reference sequence). The CDR3 DNA sequence: TGCAGTGCCAGTAGCGGGAGGATCTCCTACGAGCAGTACTTC. It translates to CSASSGRISYEQYF.

This clonotype showed up just a few times. V is TRBV11-2 and J is TRBJ2-7, with a tentative D call TRBD1 (6 bases). The CDR3 runs to 15 residues. From germline, CDR1 is SGHAT and CDR2 FQNNGV. The germline V and J ends were trimmed by 0 bases and 2 bases, with 11 bases remaining between them. CDR3 protein: CASSLEPGQPYEQYF. DNA for the CDR3: TGTGCCAGCAGCTTAGAACCGGGACAACCCTACGAGCAGTACTTC.

The J gene is TRBJ2-1, the V gene TRBV4-3; D ambiguous. CDR3 size: 15 residues. The V gene lost 1 base and the J gene lost 3 bases, with 10 bases spanning the gap. Per germline, CDR1 LGHNA and CDR2 YSLEER. DNA of the CDR3: TGCGCCAGCAGCCAAGGACCGGAGTTCTACAATGAGCAGTTCTTC. This encodes CASSQGPEFYNEQFF.

The chain recombines TRBV2 with TRBJ1-1; tentatively, D is TRBD1 (5 bases). This CDR3 is 15 amino acids long. Trimming pared 6 bases from V and 8 bases from J, leaving 22 bases between. CDR1 is SNHLY and CDR2 is FYNNEI in the germline V gene. This CDR3 reads CASRPLTGTLHEAFF. The CDR3 bases are TGTGCCAGCAGACCCTTAACAGGAACCCTCCACGAAGCTTTCTTT.

The sample holds a few counts of this clonotype. The J gene is TRBJ2-7, the V gene TRBV5-6; 10 bases match TRBD2. Trimming removed 4 bases from V and 5 bases from J; junction bases left unmatched: 9. The CDR3 length is 15 residues. CDR1 and CDR2 (germline): SGHDT, YYEEEE. CDR3 nucleotides: TGTGCCAGCAGCCGCACTAGCGGGATAATCAACGAGCAGTACTTC. Protein product: CASSRTSGIINEQYF.

The chain employs TRBV28 and TRBJ2-1; D may be TRBD1 or TRBD2 (5 bases each). The CDR3 is 12 amino acids. The germline V and J ends were trimmed by 2 bases and 12 bases, with 11 bases remaining between them. CDR1 and CDR2 from the germline V gene are MDHEN and SYDVKM. DNA of the CDR3: TGTGCCAGCAGTTTAGTTGGGGGTAGGCAGTTCTTC. Amino acids: CASSLVGGRQFF.

The CDR3 sequence is CSAEGRAQETQYF. The CDR3 region has the DNA TGCAGTGCAGAAGGCAGGGCCCAAGAGACCCAGTACTTC. The chain uses TRBV20-1 and TRBJ2-5; perhaps TRBD1 as D (5 bases). The CDR3 has 13 amino acids. V lost 6 bases and J lost 1, with 12 bases in between. Germline CDR1 reads DFQATT; CDR2 reads SNEGSKA (reference sequence).